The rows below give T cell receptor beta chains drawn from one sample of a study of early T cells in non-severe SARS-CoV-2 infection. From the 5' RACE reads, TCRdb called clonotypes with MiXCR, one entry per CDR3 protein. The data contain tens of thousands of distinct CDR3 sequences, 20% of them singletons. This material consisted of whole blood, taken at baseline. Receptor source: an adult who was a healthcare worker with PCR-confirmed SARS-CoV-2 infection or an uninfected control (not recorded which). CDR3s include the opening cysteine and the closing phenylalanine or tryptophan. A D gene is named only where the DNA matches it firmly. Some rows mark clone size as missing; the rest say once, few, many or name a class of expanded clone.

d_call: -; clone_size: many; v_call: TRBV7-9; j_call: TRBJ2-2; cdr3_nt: TGTGCCAGCAGCTTAGGAACACTCAACACCGGGGAGCTGTTTTTT; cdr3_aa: CASSLGTLNTGELFF
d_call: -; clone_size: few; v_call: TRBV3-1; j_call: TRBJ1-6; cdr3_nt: TGTGCCAGCAGCCCTGCGGCGGGCAATTCACCCCTCCACTTT; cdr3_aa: CASSPAAGNSPLHF
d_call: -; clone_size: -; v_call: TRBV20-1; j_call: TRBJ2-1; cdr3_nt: TGCAGTGGAGGATCCGGGGGTGCCTACAATGAGCAGTTCTTC; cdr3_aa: CSGGSGGAYNEQFF
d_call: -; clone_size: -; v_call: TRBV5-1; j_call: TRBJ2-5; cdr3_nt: TGCGCCAGCAGCCAACAGGGAAACCAAGAGACCCAGTACTTC; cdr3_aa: CASSQQGNQETQYF
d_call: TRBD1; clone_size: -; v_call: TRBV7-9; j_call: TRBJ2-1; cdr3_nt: TGTGCCAGCAGCTCTACAGGGGGCCCATACAATGAGCAGTTCTTC; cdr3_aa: CASSSTGGPYNEQFF
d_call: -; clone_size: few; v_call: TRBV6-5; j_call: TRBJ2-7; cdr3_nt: TGTGCCAGCAGTTTGGAAGGGGGCTACGAGCAGTACTTC; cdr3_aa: CASSLEGGYEQYF
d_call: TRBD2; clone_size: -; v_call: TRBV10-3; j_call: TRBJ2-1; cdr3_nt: TGTGCCATCAGTGCGCTAACTAGCGGGGGAAACAATGAGCAGTTCTTC; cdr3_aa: CAISALTSGGNNEQFF
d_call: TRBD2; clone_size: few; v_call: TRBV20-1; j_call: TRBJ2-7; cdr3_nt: TGCAGTGCCTGTACTAGCGGCTACGAGCAGTACTTC; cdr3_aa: CSACTSGYEQYF
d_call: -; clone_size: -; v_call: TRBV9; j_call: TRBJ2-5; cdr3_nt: TGTGCCAGCAGCGCTTATGCAGGTTTGGAGACCCAGTACTTC; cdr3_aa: CASSAYAGLETQYF
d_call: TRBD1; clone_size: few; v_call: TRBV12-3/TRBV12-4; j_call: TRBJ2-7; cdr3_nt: TGTGCCAGCAGACCGGGACAGGGACCATTCGAGCAGTACTTC; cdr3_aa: CASRPGQGPFEQYF
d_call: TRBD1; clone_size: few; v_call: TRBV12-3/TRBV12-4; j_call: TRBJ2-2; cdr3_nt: TGTGCCAGCAGTCCCGGACAGGGGGCCTCCGGGGAGCTGTTTTTT; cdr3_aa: CASSPGQGASGELFF
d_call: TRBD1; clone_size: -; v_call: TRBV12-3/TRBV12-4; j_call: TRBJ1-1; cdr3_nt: TGTGCCAGCAGTTCCTGGACAGGAATGAACACTGAAGCTTTCTTT; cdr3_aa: CASSSWTGMNTEAFF
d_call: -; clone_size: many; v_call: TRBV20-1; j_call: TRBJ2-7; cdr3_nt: TGCAGTGCGCAAAACCCCCCTAGGGAAGAGCAGTACTTC; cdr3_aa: CSAQNPPREEQYF
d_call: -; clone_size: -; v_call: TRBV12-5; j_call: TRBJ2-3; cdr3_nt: TGTGCTAGTGTACCCGATCGGGGAACAGATACGCAGTATTTT; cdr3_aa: CASVPDRGTDTQYF